The clone carrying this T cell receptor beta chain was picked up a small number of times. TCRdb re-called the PCR reads with MiXCR, one entry per CDR3 protein. The data show over 20,000 distinct CDR3 sequences, with roughly 62% seen just once and around 1.1% held by the top ten. The sample belongs to a study of vaccination and CD4 T cells after COVID-19. The CDR3 totals 16 residues. Germline lookup yields CDR1 SNHLY and CDR2 FYNNEI. V shed 1 base, J shed 0 bases, and the junction held 4 bases outside the gene matches. V gene TRBV2 combines with J gene TRBJ2-5; 8 bases line up with TRBD2. The clonotype was recovered from a human donor who had recovered from COVID-19. The source material was CD4+ T cells from blood, sampled before SARS-CoV-2 vaccination. In DNA form, the CDR3 reads TGTGCCAGCAGTGAAGGGCTAGCGGGCTACCAAGAGACCCAGTACTTC. Translating it yields CASSEGLAGYQETQYF. Variable domain in full (rest from reference TRBV2 and TRBJ2-5): EPEVTQTPSHQVTQMGQEVILRCVPISNHLYFYWYRQILGQKVEFLVSFYNNEISEKSEIFDDQFSVERPDGSNFTLKIRSTKLEDSAMYFCASSEGLAGYQETQYFGPGTRLLVL.